Shown below are 6 T cell receptor beta chains from a single sample sequenced in a study of cytomegalovirus exposure and HLA in healthy donors. The PCR was carried out with 60 Vbeta primers and 13 Jbeta primers. Libraries were prepared by immunoSEQ multiplex PCR; TCRdb keeps only in-frame clonotypes and omits some of them. Of 130,000 to 150,000 clones listed, around 67% are singletons. Sequencing used PBMCs. All receptors derive from a woman younger than 30 in good health and CMV-seronegative.

This clone was recorded only once. CDR3 DNA sequence: TGTGCCAGCAGTGAGGACAGGGCCTCCTACGAGCAGTACGTC. Amino acid sequence: CASSEDRASYEQYV. This rearrangement joins TRBV2 to TRBJ2-7, with TRBD1 matching 8 bases. Unmatched junction bases numbered 1, after V lost 3 bases and J lost 0 bases. This CDR3 is 14 amino acids long. Germline V gives CDR1 SNHLY, CDR2 FYNNEI.

The chain employs TRBV29-1 and TRBJ2-1, with 9 bases matching TRBD1. CDR1 and CDR2 (germline): SQVTM, ANQGSEA. Losses at the gene ends were 0 bases for V and 6 bases for J; bases not matched to a gene: 6. The CDR3 contains 15 residues. The CDR3 bases are TGCAGCGTTGAAGATTCTAAGGACAGGGGCAATGAGCAGTTCTTC. Amino acid sequence: CSVEDSKDRGNEQFF.

V usage is TRBV11-3 and J usage is TRBJ2-1; D unresolved. Germline-derived CDR1 and CDR2 are SGHNT and YENEEA. The CDR3 contains 13 residues. Trimming took 3 bases from V and 8 from J, leaving 11 bases between them. This CDR3 reads CASSLKAFDEQFF. CDR3 bases: TGTGCCAGCAGCTTGAAAGCGTTCGATGAGCAGTTCTTC.

The table lists this clone with a few counts. V is TRBV7-9 and J is TRBJ2-7; weak D call: TRBD1 (5 bases). The CDR3 has 14 residues. V was trimmed by 1 base and J by 2 bases, leaving 9 bases between them. Germline V gene lookup returns CDR1 SEHNR and CDR2 FQNEAQ (reference sequence). The CDR3 DNA reads TGTGCCAGCAGCTTAGAAGGGGCAACCTACGAGCAGTACTTC. As protein: CASSLEGATYEQYF.

The chain is built from TRBV9 and TRBJ1-2, with 7 bases that match TRBD1. Germline trimming cut 3 bases from V and 4 bases from J; bases unmatched to any gene: 9. The CDR3 runs 15 residues. Germline V gene sequence: CDR1 SGDLS, CDR2 YYNGEE. This CDR3 reads CASSAQGSSTYGYTF. CDR3 in DNA: TGTGCCAGCAGCGCACAGGGGAGTTCGACCTATGGCTACACCTTC.

This clone was recorded only once. The CDR3 DNA follows: TGCGCCAGCAGCTTGGCGCTAGCGGAGGGCGATGAGCAGTTCTTC. This translates into CASSLALAEGDEQFF. The V and J genes are TRBV5-1 and TRBJ2-1, with 7 bases matching TRBD2. CDR1 is SGHRS and CDR2 is YFSETQ in the germline V gene. This CDR3 contains 15 residues. V was pared by 0 bases and J by 8 bases, with 8 bases of the junction left unmatched.